The text below deals with one TCR beta chain. Profiling relied on immunoSEQ multiplex PCR, and the TCRdb table lists in-frame clones only, not all of them. The sample lists some 320,000 clones; 85% to 95% were seen once. This record belongs to a study of blood T cell repertoires in COVID-19. Germline V gene data show CDR1 as SGHVS and CDR2 as FQNEAQ. The CDR3 has 17 residues. Trimming removed 1 base from V and 5 bases from J; junction bases left unmatched: 8. This TCR was sampled from a woman in her twenties or thirties who had been exposed to COVID-19. The chain joins TRBV7-8 to TRBJ2-5; 12 nucleotides line up with TRBD1. Sequenced: PBMCs or T cells enriched from blood (not recorded which). The CDR3 region has the DNA TGTGCCAGCAGCTTAGTAGTGGGACAGGGGGCGTTGGAGACCCAGTACTTC. Encoded protein: CASSLVVGQGALETQYF.